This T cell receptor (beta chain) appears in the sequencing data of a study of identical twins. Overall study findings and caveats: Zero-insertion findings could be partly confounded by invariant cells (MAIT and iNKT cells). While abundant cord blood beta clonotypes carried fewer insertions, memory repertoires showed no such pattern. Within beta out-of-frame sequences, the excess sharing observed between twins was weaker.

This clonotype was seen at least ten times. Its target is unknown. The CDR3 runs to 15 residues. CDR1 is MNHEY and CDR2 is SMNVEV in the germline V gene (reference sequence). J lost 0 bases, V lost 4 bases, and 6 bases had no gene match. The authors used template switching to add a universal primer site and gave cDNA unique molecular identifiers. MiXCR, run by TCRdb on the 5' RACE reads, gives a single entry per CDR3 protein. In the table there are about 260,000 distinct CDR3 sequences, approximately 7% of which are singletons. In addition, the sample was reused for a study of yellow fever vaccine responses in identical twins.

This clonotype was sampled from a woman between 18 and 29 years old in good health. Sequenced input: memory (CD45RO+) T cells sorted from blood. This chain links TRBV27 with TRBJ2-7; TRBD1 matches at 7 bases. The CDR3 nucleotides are TGTGCCAGCAGTTCGGACAGGTCACGCTCCTACGAGCAGTACTTC. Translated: CASSSDRSRSYEQYF.